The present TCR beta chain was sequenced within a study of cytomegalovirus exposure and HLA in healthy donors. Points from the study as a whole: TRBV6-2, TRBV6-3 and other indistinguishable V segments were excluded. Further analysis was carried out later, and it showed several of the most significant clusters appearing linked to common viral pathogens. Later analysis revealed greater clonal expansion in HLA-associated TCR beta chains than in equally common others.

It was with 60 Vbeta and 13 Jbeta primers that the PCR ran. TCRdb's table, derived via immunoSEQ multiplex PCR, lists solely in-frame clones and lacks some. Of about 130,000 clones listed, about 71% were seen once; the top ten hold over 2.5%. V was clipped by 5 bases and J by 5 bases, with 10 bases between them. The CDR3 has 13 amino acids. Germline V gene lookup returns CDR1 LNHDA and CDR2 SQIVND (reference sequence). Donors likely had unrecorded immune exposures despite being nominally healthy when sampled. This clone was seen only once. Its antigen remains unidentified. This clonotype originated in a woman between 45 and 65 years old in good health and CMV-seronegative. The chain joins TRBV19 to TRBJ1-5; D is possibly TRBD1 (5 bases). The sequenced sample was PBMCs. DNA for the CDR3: TGTGCCAGTAGTGAACGGGGGGATCAGCCCCAGCATTTT. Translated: CASSERGDQPQHF.